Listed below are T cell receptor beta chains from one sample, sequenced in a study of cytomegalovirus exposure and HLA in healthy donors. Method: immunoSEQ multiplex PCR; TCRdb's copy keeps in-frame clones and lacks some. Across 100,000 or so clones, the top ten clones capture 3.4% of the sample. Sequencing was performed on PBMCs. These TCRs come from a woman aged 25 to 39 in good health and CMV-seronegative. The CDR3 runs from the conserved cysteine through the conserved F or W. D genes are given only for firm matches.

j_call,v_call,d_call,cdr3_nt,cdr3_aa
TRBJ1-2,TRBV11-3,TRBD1,TGTGCCAGCAGCTTAGATGACAGGGCGGGCTATGGCTACACCTTC,CASSLDDRAGYGYTF
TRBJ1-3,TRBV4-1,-,TGCGCCAGCAGCCTGCAGGGTTCTGGAAACACCATATATTTT,CASSLQGSGNTIYF
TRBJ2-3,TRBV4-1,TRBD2,TGCGCCAGCAGCCAAGAACTAGCGGGAGGCACAGATACGCAGTATTTT,CASSQELAGGTDTQYF
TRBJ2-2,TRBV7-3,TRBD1,TGTGCCAGCAGCGCCGATACAGGGGCGAACACCGGGGAGCTGCTTTTT,CASSADTGANTGELLF
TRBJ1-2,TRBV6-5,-,TGTGCCAGCAGGATCGACGGGGGGGGTGGCTACACCTTC,CASRIDGGGGYTF
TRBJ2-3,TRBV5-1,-,TGCGCCAGCAGCTTGGCCGCCAGTCCAGATACGCAGTATTTT,CASSLAASPDTQYF
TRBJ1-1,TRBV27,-,TGTGCCAGCAGTTTTCGCACAGGGACGCGAATGAACACTGAAGCTTTCTTT,CASSFRTGTRMNTEAFF
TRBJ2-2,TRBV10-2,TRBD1,TGCGCCAGCTGGGACAGGGAGGCCACCGGGGAGCTGTTTTTT,CASWDREATGELFF
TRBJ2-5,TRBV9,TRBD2,TGTGCCAGCAGCGAAGGGAGCGGGAGGCTCCAAGAGACCCAGTACTTC,CASSEGSGRLQETQYF
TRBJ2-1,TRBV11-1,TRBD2,TGTGCCAGCAGCTTAGTCGGGAGGGGGGAGCAGTTCTTC,CASSLVGRGEQFF
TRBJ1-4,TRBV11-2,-,TGTGCCAGCAGCACCCGGGATGTCGTGAAAAAACTGTTTTTT,CASSTRDVVKKLFF
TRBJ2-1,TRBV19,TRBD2,TGTGCCATAGGGGCAGGGAGGGGCAATGAGCAGTTCTTC,CAIGAGRGNEQFF
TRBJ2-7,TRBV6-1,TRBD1,TGTGCCAGCAGCGGACAGGGCTACGAGCAGTACTTC,CASSGQGYEQYF
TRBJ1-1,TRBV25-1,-,TGTGCCAGCAGTGAATCTAAGGGGCAGGCGGAAGCTTTCTTT,CASSESKGQAEAFF
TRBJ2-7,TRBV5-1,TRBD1,TGCGCCAGCAGCTGGGACAGGGTTTCCTACGAGCAGTACTTC,CASSWDRVSYEQYF
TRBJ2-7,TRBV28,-,TGTGCCAGCAGCTCACTTGGGGGGGGCAGGTCCTACGAGCAGTACTTC,CASSSLGGGRSYEQYF
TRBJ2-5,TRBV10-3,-,TGTGCCATCAGTGAGTCTTGGAGGGGAGAGACCCAGTACTTC,CAISESWRGETQYF
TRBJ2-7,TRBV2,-,TGTGCCAGCAGTTACCGTGGGGCGCCGGGCGAGCAGTACTTC,CASSYRGAPGEQYF
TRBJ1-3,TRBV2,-,TGTGCCAGCAGTGAGGAGGGGTATCGCTCTGGAAACACCATATATTTT,CASSEEGYRSGNTIYF
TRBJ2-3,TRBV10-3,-,TGTGCCATCAGCCCAGGGCACACAGATACGCAGTATTTT,CAISPGHTDTQYF
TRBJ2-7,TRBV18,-,TGTGCCAGCTCGCCTAATACAGACTCCTACGAGCAGTACTTC,CASSPNTDSYEQYF
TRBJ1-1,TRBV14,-,TGTGCCAGCAGCCAGTCGACAGCGGGCACTGAAGCTTTCTTT,CASSQSTAGTEAFF
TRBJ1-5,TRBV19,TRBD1,TGTGCCAGTAGTGGACAGGGCGGTCAGCCCCAGCATTTT,CASSGQGGQPQHF
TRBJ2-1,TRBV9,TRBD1,TGTGCCAGCAGCGTAGTCGGGACAGGGCACAATGAGCAGTTCTTC,CASSVVGTGHNEQFF
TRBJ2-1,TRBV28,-,TGTGCCAGCAGTCCCCACAGGGACTCCTACAATGAGCAGTTCTTC,CASSPHRDSYNEQFF
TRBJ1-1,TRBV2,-,TGTGCCAGCAGATTACAGGGACCCTACACTGAAGCTTTCTTT,CASRLQGPYTEAFF
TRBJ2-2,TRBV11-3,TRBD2,TGTGCCAGCAGCCCCGGGGGGAGGAGAACCGGGGAGCTGTTTTTT,CASSPGGRRTGELFF
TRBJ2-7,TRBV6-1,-,TGTGCCAGCAGTGCCCTTAGGGGGAGAGGCTACGAGCAGTACTTC,CASSALRGRGYEQYF
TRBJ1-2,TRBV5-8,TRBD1,TGTGCCAGCAGCGAGTGGGACAGCGCTAACTATGGCTACACCTTC,CASSEWDSANYGYTF
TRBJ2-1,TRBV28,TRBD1,TGTGCCAGCGGGACAGGGGTTAAGAATGAGCAGTTCTTC,CASGTGVKNEQFF
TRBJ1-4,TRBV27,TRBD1,TGTGCCAGCTCGGACAGGGGAAGGGAAAAACTGTTTTTT,CASSDRGREKLFF
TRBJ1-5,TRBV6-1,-,TGTGCCAGCAGGGACAGAATAGATAGCAATCAGCCCCAGCATTTT,CASRDRIDSNQPQHF
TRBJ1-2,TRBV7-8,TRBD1,TGTGCCAGCAGCTTCCCCTGGGACAGCTACTATGGCTACACCTTC,CASSFPWDSYYGYTF
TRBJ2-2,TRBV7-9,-,TGTGCCAGCAGCCCGTGGAGGGGACCGACCGGGGAGCTGTTTTTT,CASSPWRGPTGELFF
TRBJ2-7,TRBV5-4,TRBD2,TGTGCCAGCAGCTTGGTTTCTAGCGGCCCCTACGAGCAGTACTTC,CASSLVSSGPYEQYF
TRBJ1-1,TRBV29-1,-,TGCAGCGGTGCACAGGGTGCGAACACTGAAGCTTTCTTT,CSGAQGANTEAFF
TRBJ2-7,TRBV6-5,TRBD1,TGTGCCAGCAGGCCGGGACAGAGAGACGAGCAGTACTTC,CASRPGQRDEQYF
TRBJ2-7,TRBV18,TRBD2,TGTGCCAGCTCACCAGAACTAGCGGGGTTCACCGAGCAGTACTTC,CASSPELAGFTEQYF
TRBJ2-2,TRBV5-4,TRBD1,TGTGCCAGCAGCTTGGGGGGACAGACCGGGGAGCTGTTTTTT,CASSLGGQTGELFF
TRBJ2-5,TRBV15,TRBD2,TGTGCCACCAGCAGAGGTAGCGGGTCCCTCCAAGAGACCCAGTACTTC,CATSRGSGSLQETQYF
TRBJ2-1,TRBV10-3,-,TGTGCCATCAGTGAGCTTGCAGGCGATTACAATGAGCAGTTCTTC,CAISELAGDYNEQFF
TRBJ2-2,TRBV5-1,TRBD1,TGCGCCAGCAGCGCCCAGGGGGCGATAGAAGGCACCGGGGAGCTGTTTTTT,CASSAQGAIEGTGELFF
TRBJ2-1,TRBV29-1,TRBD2,TGCAGCGTTCAGGGACTAGAACAACCCGATTACGAGCAGTTCTTC,CSVQGLEQPDYEQFF
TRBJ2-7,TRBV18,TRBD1,TGTGCCAGCTCACAGCGGACAGGGTCCCACGAGCAGTACTTC,CASSQRTGSHEQYF
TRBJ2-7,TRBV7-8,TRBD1,TGTGCCAGCAGCTTAGCGGCGGGACAGGGTTCCTACGAGCAGTACTTC,CASSLAAGQGSYEQYF
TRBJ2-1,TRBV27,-,TGTGCCAGCAGTTTAAGCGGCTCCTACAATGAGCAGTTCTTC,CASSLSGSYNEQFF
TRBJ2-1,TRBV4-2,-,TGTGCCAGCAGCCAAGATAACGGGGGGCTTCCCTACAATGAGCAGTTCTTC,CASSQDNGGLPYNEQFF
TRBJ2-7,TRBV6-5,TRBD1,TGTGCCAGCAGTTACTCGAGTAGGGGGCGAAAAAACGAGCAGTACTTC,CASSYSSRGRKNEQYF